These T cell receptor beta chains were read from a single sample in a study of blood T cell repertoires in COVID-19. Measured with immunoSEQ multiplex PCR; TCRdb has only the in-frame clones, and not every one. This table holds some 300,000 clones, more than 75% found once. Sequenced sample: PBMCs or T cells enriched from blood (not recorded which). All receptors derive from a woman in her thirties who had recovered from COVID-19. The CDR3 runs from the conserved cysteine through the conserved F or W. The order of the fields is J gene, V gene, D gene, clone size, CDR3 DNA, CDR3 protein. D genes are given only for firm matches. Some rows have no size entry. The others give once, few or many, or a class for an expanded clone.

J: TRBJ1-1; V: TRBV7-2; D: -; size: few; DNA: TGTGCCAGCAGCTTAGGGGGCGGGAACACTGAAGCTTTCTTT; CDR3: CASSLGGGNTEAFF
J: TRBJ1-6; V: TRBV2; D: -; size: few; DNA: TGTGCCAGCAGCAGGGGAGCGAATTCACCCCTCCACTTT; CDR3: CASSRGANSPLHF
J: TRBJ2-7; V: TRBV19; D: TRBD1; size: few; DNA: TGTGCCACCGCCTCGAGGGAGTGGACAGGTAACTACGAGCAGTACTTC; CDR3: CATASREWTGNYEQYF
J: TRBJ2-5; V: TRBV7-9; D: TRBD2; size: -; DNA: TGTGCCAGCAGCTTAAGGGGACTAGCGGGGGCAGAGACCCAGTACTTC; CDR3: CASSLRGLAGAETQYF
J: TRBJ1-4; V: TRBV27; D: -; size: -; DNA: TGTGCCAGCAGTTCAAAAGGGAGGGGTAATGAAAAACTGTTTTTT; CDR3: CASSSKGRGNEKLFF
J: TRBJ2-5; V: TRBV24-1; D: TRBD1; size: -; DNA: TGTGCCACCAGTGGGACAGGGCGTGAGACCCAGTACTTC; CDR3: CATSGTGRETQYF
J: TRBJ2-1; V: TRBV19; D: -; size: -; DNA: TGTGCCAGTACCCCTTCGGCGGTTGTAAACAATGAGCAGTTCTTC; CDR3: CASTPSAVVNNEQFF
J: TRBJ2-7; V: TRBV5-8; D: -; size: -; DNA: TGTGCCAGCAGCTTGAGTAACGGGGACGAGCAGTACTTC; CDR3: CASSLSNGDEQYF
J: TRBJ1-2; V: TRBV12-3/TRBV12-4; D: TRBD1; size: -; DNA: TGTGCCAGCACCACACAGGGGTATGGCTACACCTTC; CDR3: CASTTQGYGYTF
J: TRBJ1-1; V: TRBV6-5; D: -; size: -; DNA: TGTGCCAGCAGCGGGGTTCCTCCCACTGAAGCTTTCTTT; CDR3: CASSGVPPTEAFF
J: TRBJ1-5; V: TRBV6-7; D: -; size: -; DNA: TGTGCCAGCAGTTCTCCAGGTAACAATCAGCCCCAGCATTTT; CDR3: CASSSPGNNQPQHF
J: TRBJ2-1; V: TRBV5-4; D: TRBD1; size: -; DNA: TGTGCCAGCAGCTTACAGGGGCCCACCTACAATGAGCAGTTCTTC; CDR3: CASSLQGPTYNEQFF
J: TRBJ2-3; V: TRBV5-1; D: -; size: -; DNA: TGCGCCAGCAGCTTCGGCGGCGCGGATACGCAGTATTTT; CDR3: CASSFGGADTQYF
J: TRBJ1-2; V: TRBV6-1; D: -; size: -; DNA: TGTGCCAGCAGTGGACAGGAGTTAACTGCGAACTATGGCTACACCTTC; CDR3: CASSGQELTANYGYTF
J: TRBJ2-5; V: TRBV29-1; D: TRBD1; size: -; DNA: TGCAGCGTGGGACAGTTTCGGGAGACCCAGTACTTC; CDR3: CSVGQFRETQYF
J: TRBJ1-2; V: TRBV6-1; D: TRBD1; size: -; DNA: TGTGCCAGCAGTGAGAGACGGGACAGTAATGGCTACACCTTC; CDR3: CASSERRDSNGYTF
J: TRBJ1-1; V: TRBV28; D: TRBD1; size: -; DNA: TGTGCCAGCAGTCCTGGGGACAGCGACCTTGAAGCTTTCTTT; CDR3: CASSPGDSDLEAFF
J: TRBJ2-7; V: TRBV28; D: -; size: -; DNA: TGTGCCAGCAGCTCTACCCCCTACGAGCAGTACTTC; CDR3: CASSSTPYEQYF
J: TRBJ1-4; V: TRBV20-1; D: -; size: -; DNA: TGCAGTGCTAGTGCCAGGGAAGCGGGTGAAAAACTGTTTTTT; CDR3: CSASAREAGEKLFF
J: TRBJ1-5; V: TRBV28; D: -; size: few; DNA: TGTGCCAGCAGACAGAACAATCAGCCCCAGCATTTT; CDR3: CASRQNNQPQHF
J: TRBJ2-1; V: TRBV28; D: -; size: -; DNA: TGTGCCAGCACCTCCCTGTCCCTAGCGCGTCCCTACAATGAGCAGTTCTTC; CDR3: CASTSLSLARPYNEQFF
J: TRBJ1-6; V: TRBV19; D: TRBD1; size: -; DNA: TGTGCCAGTAGTAAAAGGAACAGGGGCGATTCACCCCTCCACTTT; CDR3: CASSKRNRGDSPLHF
J: TRBJ2-1; V: TRBV19; D: TRBD2; size: -; DNA: TGTGCCAGTAGTATAGATGGGGGGGACCACAACTCCTACAATGAGCAGTTCTTC; CDR3: CASSIDGGDHNSYNEQFF
J: TRBJ1-2; V: TRBV6-2/TRBV6-3; D: -; size: -; DNA: TGTGCCAGCAGCTTTGACGGGGTCTATGGCTACACCTTC; CDR3: CASSFDGVYGYTF
J: TRBJ2-5; V: TRBV10-3; D: TRBD2; size: -; DNA: TGTGCCATCAGTAGCGGGGGGGCTGGAGAGACCCAGTACTTC; CDR3: CAISSGGAGETQYF
J: TRBJ1-4; V: TRBV30; D: -; size: -; DNA: TGTGCCTGGAGTACAGGTCTTCCTAATGAAAAACTGTTTTTT; CDR3: CAWSTGLPNEKLFF
J: TRBJ2-7; V: TRBV15; D: -; size: once; DNA: TGTGCCACCAGCAAGCAGGGCTCTGTAAGCTACGAGCAGTACTTC; CDR3: CATSKQGSVSYEQYF
J: TRBJ2-7; V: TRBV2; D: TRBD1; size: -; DNA: TGTGCCAGCAGCGACCCGGGACAGGCGACTCCCTACGAGCAGTACTTC; CDR3: CASSDPGQATPYEQYF
J: TRBJ1-6; V: TRBV25-1; D: -; size: -; DNA: TGTGCCAGCAGTTGGGGGGAGGGATCACCCCTCCACTTT; CDR3: CASSWGEGSPLHF
J: TRBJ1-2; V: TRBV2; D: TRBD1; size: -; DNA: TGTGCCAGCAGGGAACAGGGGGATCGGGGTAATGGCTACACCTTC; CDR3: CASREQGDRGNGYTF
J: TRBJ2-2; V: TRBV11-1; D: TRBD1; size: -; DNA: TGTGCCAGCAGCTTAGGCCGGACAGGTTCGCCCGGGGAGCTGTTTTTT; CDR3: CASSLGRTGSPGELFF
J: TRBJ2-5; V: TRBV28; D: TRBD1; size: -; DNA: TGTGCCAGCAGCCGGACAGGGGGGGGAGAGACCCAGTACTTC; CDR3: CASSRTGGGETQYF
J: TRBJ1-1; V: TRBV3-1/TRBV3-2; D: -; size: -; DNA: TGTGCCAGCAGCCAAGAAGGTGTGCGGGCTGAAGCTTTCTTT; CDR3: CASSQEGVRAEAFF
J: TRBJ1-5; V: TRBV5-6; D: TRBD1; size: -; DNA: TGTGCCAGCAGCTCACAGGGGCAGCCCCAGCATTTT; CDR3: CASSSQGQPQHF
J: TRBJ2-5; V: TRBV28; D: TRBD1; size: -; DNA: TGTGCCAGCAGTCGCGGGGACAGGGGGCGGGGAGAGACCCAGTACTTC; CDR3: CASSRGDRGRGETQYF
J: TRBJ1-5; V: TRBV7-2; D: TRBD1; size: -; DNA: TGTGCCAGCAGCTTTACAGGGGGCAATCAGCCCCAGCATTTT; CDR3: CASSFTGGNQPQHF
J: TRBJ2-7; V: TRBV28; D: -; size: few; DNA: TGTGCCAGCAGTACATACTGGGGCACCTCCTACGAGCAGTACTTC; CDR3: CASSTYWGTSYEQYF
J: TRBJ1-1; V: TRBV2; D: -; size: -; DNA: TGTGCCAGCAGAAGGGCAGGGGCCATGAACACTGAAGCTTTCTTT; CDR3: CASRRAGAMNTEAFF
J: TRBJ1-5; V: TRBV6-1; D: -; size: once; DNA: TGTGCCAGCAGTGAGGTTACTTCCAATCAGCCCCAGCATTTT; CDR3: CASSEVTSNQPQHF
J: TRBJ2-1; V: TRBV5-4; D: TRBD2; size: -; DNA: TGTGCCAGCAGACCTAGCGGGGGAACCTACAATGAGCAGTTCTTC; CDR3: CASRPSGGTYNEQFF
J: TRBJ1-5; V: TRBV7-6; D: -; size: -; DNA: TGTGCCAGCAGCGACGCACTCGGGCAGCCCCAGCATTTT; CDR3: CASSDALGQPQHF